The 19 T cell receptor beta chains listed next were all sequenced from one sample in a study of beta chain features in type 1 diabetes. Expressed TCRB transcripts were sequenced after all isolated RNA was converted to cDNA. Produced via immunoSEQ multiplex PCR; TCRdb's table is partial and in-frame only. The table lists hundreds of thousands of clones, over 12% of them singletons. General study findings and limits: There was a moderate but significant shortening of TCRB CDR3s in all four CD4+ subsets of Type 1 diabetes patients.

Antigens for these TCRs are unknown. Sequenced input: naive CD4+ T cells from blood. The receptors derive from a man in his late teens or twenties with type 1 diabetes.

The chain uses TRBV10-3 and TRBJ2-2; either TRBD1 or TRBD2 may fit D (6 bases each). V lost 8 bases and J lost 4, with 17 bases in between. This CDR3 contains 15 residues. Per the germline V gene, CDR1 is ENHRY and CDR2 is SYGVKD. CDR3 loop: CAIPRGGISTGELFF. In DNA form, the CDR3 reads TGTGCCATCCCCAGGGGCGGGATATCCACCGGGGAGCTGTTTTTT.

The chain uses TRBV25-1 and TRBJ1-1; the D gene is possibly TRBD1 (5 bases). The germline gives CDR1 MGHDK, CDR2 SYGVNS. Deletions cut 4 bases from V and 1 base from J, with 10 bases between. The CDR3 consists of 14 residues. CDR3 loop: CASSGVGTNTEAFF. The CDR3 coding sequence is TGTGCCAGCAGTGGTGTAGGGACGAACACTGAAGCTTTCTTT.

This clone was observed a few times. This CDR3 is CASSSQGADTEAFF. CDR3 in DNA: TGTGCCAGCAGCTCACAGGGGGCTGACACTGAAGCTTTCTTT. The J gene is TRBJ1-1, the V gene TRBV7-6; 9 nucleotides match TRBD1. The CDR3 covers 14 residues. The germline CDR1 and CDR2 sequences are SGHVS and FNYEAQ. The trim removed 4 bases at V and 3 bases at J, leaving 3 bases unmatched.

The chain couples TRBV7-2 to TRBJ2-2; 8 bases line up with TRBD2. The germline V gene encodes CDR1 SGHTA and CDR2 FQGNSA. J was trimmed by 11 bases and V by 0 bases; bases with no gene match: 8. This CDR3 is 15 amino acids long. The CDR3 sequence is CASSLARMRGAELFF. For the CDR3, the DNA is TGTGCCAGCAGCTTAGCGAGGATGCGGGGGGCTGAGCTGTTTTTT.

The V call is TRBV5-1, the J call TRBJ2-5; possible D gene TRBD2, 6 bases. From germline, CDR1 is SGHRS and CDR2 YFSETQ. The CDR3 consists of 13 residues. The V gene lost 5 bases and the J gene lost 1 base, with 9 bases spanning the gap. CDR3 loop: CASRRDFQETQYF. The DNA for the CDR3 is TGCGCCAGCAGGCGGGACTTCCAAGAGACCCAGTACTTC.

The chain uses TRBV5-1 and TRBJ1-1, with TRBD1 identical over 7 bases. The CDR3 contains 16 residues. Looked up from germline, CDR1 is SGHRS and CDR2 is YFSETQ. The trim removed 4 bases at V and 1 base at J, leaving 10 bases unmatched. The CDR3 reads CASSKMDRFANTEAFF. The CDR3 coding sequence is TGCGCCAGCAGCAAGATGGACAGGTTTGCGAACACTGAAGCTTTCTTT.

In its sample, this clone was seen a few times. This CDR3 is also generated by other DNA sequences in the sample. The genes are TRBV5-1 and TRBJ2-5; 13 bases agree with TRBD2. With 4 bases clipped from V and 4 bases from J, the junction kept 4 bases outside the gene matches. CDR1 is SGHRS, CDR2 YFSETQ, per germline. CDR3 size: 15 residues. The CDR3 coding sequence is TGCGCCAGCAGCCTGGGACTAGCGGGAACAGAGACCCAGTACTTC. Its protein product is CASSLGLAGTETQYF.

Note on this clone: The identical CDR3 is also encoded by other nucleotide sequences in the sample. The chain combines TRBV5-1 with TRBJ2-6; D gene ambiguous. Looked up from germline, CDR1 is SGHRS and CDR2 is YFSETQ. This CDR3 spans 15 amino acids. With 0 bases removed from V and 0 bases from J, the gap between germline ends came to 4 bases. The chain's CDR3 is CASSLGSSGANVLTF. CDR3 sequence (DNA): TGCGCCAGCAGCTTGGGGAGCTCTGGGGCCAACGTCCTGACTTTC.

V gene TRBV7-9 combines with J gene TRBJ1-6, with TRBD1 as a possible D gene (5 bases). CDR3 length: 17 residues. Trimming left V 2 bases short and J 0 bases short, with 11 bases between. Per germline, CDR1 SEHNR and CDR2 FQNEAQ (reference sequence). The CDR3 reads CASSLIPGSSYNSPLHF. DNA for the CDR3: TGTGCCAGCAGCTTAATCCCAGGGAGCTCCTATAATTCACCCCTCCACTTT.

The chain couples TRBV18 to TRBJ1-5, with 8 bases lining up with TRBD1. Germline V gives CDR1 KGHSH, CDR2 LQKENI. This CDR3 is built from 15 residues. V lost 4 bases and J lost 4; bases outside the gene matches: 6. Here the CDR3 DNA reads TGTGCCAGCTCACGCGGACAGGGAACTAATCAGCCCCAGCATTTT. As protein: CASSRGQGTNQPQHF.

This clone was counted between two and nine times. Different DNA sequences within this sample yield the same CDR3. The chain uses TRBV30 and TRBJ1-4, with D unclear. The V gene's germline CDR1 is GTSNPN and CDR2 SVGIG (reference sequence). V lost 0 bases to trimming and J lost 7 bases, with 3 bases between them. The CDR3 extends over 11 amino acids. The CDR3 sequence is CAWSVAEKLFF. The CDR3, as DNA: TGTGCCTGGAGTGTCGCTGAAAAACTGTTTTTT.

The chain combines TRBV25-1 with TRBJ2-7, with TRBD1 as a possible D gene (6 bases). The CDR3 has 15 residues. CDR1 is MGHDK, CDR2 SYGVNS, per germline. The germline V and J ends were trimmed by 4 bases and 4 bases, with 17 bases remaining between them. The CDR3: CASSGSPGHYYEQYF. The CDR3, as DNA: TGTGCCAGCAGTGGAAGTCCGGGACATTATTACGAGCAGTACTTC.

This clone was observed a handful of times. V gene TRBV30 combines with J gene TRBJ2-6; D is possibly TRBD1 (5 bases). The ends were cut back, 0 bases at V and 0 bases at J, with 15 bases in the middle. Per germline, CDR1 GTSNPN and CDR2 SVGIG (reference sequence). The CDR3 is 18 residues long. Here the CDR3 reads CAWSVKTDLSSGANVLTF. CDR3 DNA sequence: TGTGCCTGGAGTGTGAAGACAGACCTTTCCTCTGGGGCCAACGTCCTGACTTTC.

The chain is built from TRBV5-1 and TRBJ2-7, with TRBD2 matching over 13 bases. Per germline, CDR1 SGHRS and CDR2 YFSETQ. With V trimmed by 4 bases and J by 4 bases, 8 bases remained unmatched. The CDR3 runs 16 residues. CDR3 nucleotide sequence: TGCGCCAGCAGCCCCCGGACTAGCGGGGGTTTTTACGAGCAGTACTTC. It yields the protein CASSPRTSGGFYEQYF. The full variable domain, in which reference TRBV5-1 and TRBJ2-7 provide the parts outside the CDR3, is KAGVTQTPRYLIKTRGQQVTLSCSPISGHRSVSWYQQTPGQGLQFLFEYFSETQRNKGNFPGRFSGRQFSNSRSEMNVSTLELGDSALYLCASSPRTSGGFYEQYFGPGTRLTVT.

The rearrangement uses TRBV19 and TRBJ2-5; 10 bases match TRBD2. Germline CDR1 is LNHDA and CDR2 is SQIVND (reference sequence). The J segment lost 4 bases and the V segment lost 4 bases, leaving 6 bases of the junction unmatched. CDR3 size: 15 residues. The CDR3 DNA follows: TGTGCCAGTAGTAGCCCCGTAGCGGGAGGAGAGACCCAGTACTTC. This translates into CASSSPVAGGETQYF.

The chain has TRBV27 and TRBJ2-3; TRBD1 aligns across 7 bases. Germline V lookup: CDR1 MNHEY, CDR2 SMNVEV (reference sequence). The CDR3 is 17 amino acids. V lost 6 bases and J lost 2; bases outside the gene matches: 14. This chain's CDR3 is CASSKEGDSKFTDTQYF. The CDR3 DNA reads as TGTGCCAGCAGCAAAGAAGGGGACAGCAAGTTCACAGATACGCAGTATTTT.

This chain links TRBV19 with TRBJ1-6; a possible D gene is TRBD1 (5 bases). This CDR3 spans 13 amino acids. Per the germline V gene, CDR1 is LNHDA and CDR2 is SQIVND (reference sequence). Deletions cut 8 bases from V and 7 bases from J, with 12 bases between. CDR3 DNA: TGTGCCAGTGTAGACAGATGGAATTCACCCCTCCACTTT. It codes for CASVDRWNSPLHF.

This clone was found a few times. The chain carries TRBV6-6 and TRBJ1-2; D gene uncertain. From germline, CDR1 is MNHNY and CDR2 SVGAGI (reference sequence). V lost 10 bases and J 9 bases, leaving 18 bases between the germline ends. CDR3 length: 12 amino acids. The DNA for the CDR3 is TGTGCCATCTCAAACGAAGGGAGTAGCTACACCTTC. It encodes CAISNEGSSYTF.

This sequence joins TRBV9 and TRBJ1-1; D is ambiguous. This CDR3 contains 12 residues. Germline V gene sequence: CDR1 SGDLS, CDR2 YYNGEE. Trimming took off 0 bases at V and 8 bases at J, with 8 bases between the two ends. CDR3 sequence (DNA): TGTGCCAGCAGCGTAGACGATCGGGAAGCTTTCTTT. It encodes CASSVDDREAFF.